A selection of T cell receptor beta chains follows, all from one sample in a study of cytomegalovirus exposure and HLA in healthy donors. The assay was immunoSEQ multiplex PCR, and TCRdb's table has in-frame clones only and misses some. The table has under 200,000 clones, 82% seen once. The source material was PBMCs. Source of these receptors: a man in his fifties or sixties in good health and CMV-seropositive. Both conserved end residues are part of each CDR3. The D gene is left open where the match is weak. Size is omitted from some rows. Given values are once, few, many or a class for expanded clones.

TGTGCCAGCAGTATTGGACATATGGGGGAGACCCAGTACTTC,CASSIGHMGETQYF,-,TRBV6-1,TRBJ2-5,-
TGTGCCAGCAGCGCGGGACAGGGGGCACGCGGCGAAAAACTGTTTTTT,CASSAGQGARGEKLFF,-,TRBV5-6,TRBJ1-4,TRBD1
TGTGCCAGCAGCCCGGGACAGCCGAGGACCACCGGGGAGCTGTTTTTT,CASSPGQPRTTGELFF,-,TRBV7-2,TRBJ2-2,TRBD1
TGCGCCAGCAGTCAATCGTTCGGCAGGGACTACAATGAGCAGTTCTTC,CASSQSFGRDYNEQFF,once,TRBV23-1,TRBJ2-1,-
TGTGCCAGCAGCCTCGGGACTAGCGGGAGCACCGGGGAGCTGTTTTTT,CASSLGTSGSTGELFF,-,TRBV9,TRBJ2-2,TRBD2
TGCGCCAGCAGCTTGGGACAAATAATGAGCTCTGGAAACACCATATATTTT,CASSLGQIMSSGNTIYF,-,TRBV5-1,TRBJ1-3,-
TGTGCCAGCAGCGTAGGACTAGCGGTCAATGAGCAGTTCTTC,CASSVGLAVNEQFF,-,TRBV9,TRBJ2-1,TRBD2
TGCAGCGGCGGGACAGGTACGGGCAATGAGCAGTTCTTC,CSGGTGTGNEQFF,-,TRBV29-1,TRBJ2-1,TRBD1
TGCGCCAGCAGCCGATCTAGCGGGAGGGCCGGGGAGCTGTTTTTT,CASSRSSGRAGELFF,-,TRBV5-1,TRBJ2-2,TRBD2
TGTGCCAGCAGACCAGGGGAAGGGGTTTCCTACGAGCAGTACTTC,CASRPGEGVSYEQYF,-,TRBV9,TRBJ2-7,-
TGTGCCAGCAGCAAGCGCGACAGCCACAATGAGCAGTTCTTC,CASSKRDSHNEQFF,-,TRBV7-2,TRBJ2-1,-
TGTGCCAGCAGCGATAGCGGGGGGAGCTCCTACAATGAGCAGTTCTTC,CASSDSGGSSYNEQFF,-,TRBV7-6,TRBJ2-1,TRBD2
TGTGCCATCAGTGAGTCTCCCTCTGAGACCTACGAGCAGTACTTC,CAISESPSETYEQYF,-,TRBV10-3,TRBJ2-7,-
TGTGCCAGCAGCTTAACGGGACAGCGCACAGATACGCAGTATTTT,CASSLTGQRTDTQYF,-,TRBV7-6,TRBJ2-3,TRBD1
TGCGCCAGCAGCCCTCAGCGGGGGAGCACTGAAGCTTTCTTT,CASSPQRGSTEAFF,-,TRBV4-3,TRBJ1-1,-
TGTGCCAGCAGCCCCCCCCCGGGACTAGCGGTAAACACCGGGGAGCTGTTTTTT,CASSPPPGLAVNTGELFF,once,TRBV5-6,TRBJ2-2,TRBD2
TGTGCCAGCAGTTACGGGGAGGTCCAGCCCCAGCATTTT,CASSYGEVQPQHF,few,TRBV6-6,TRBJ1-5,-
TGTGCCAGCAGCTTAAGGGACACCCGTGGCTACACCTTC,CASSLRDTRGYTF,few,TRBV7-9,TRBJ1-2,-
TGTGCCAGCAGCTGGTGGGCAGGGGGCTTAGAGACCCAGTACTTC,CASSWWAGGLETQYF,-,TRBV5-4,TRBJ2-5,TRBD1
TGTGCCAGCAGTTTATCAAGGGGCTATCAGCCCCAGCATTTT,CASSLSRGYQPQHF,-,TRBV28,TRBJ1-5,-
TGCGCCAGCAGTCAAGATGACGGGGAGTCCTACGAGCAGTACTTC,CASSQDDGESYEQYF,-,TRBV4-3,TRBJ2-7,-
TGTGCCAGCAGGGCCTCCGGGACAGTAAGCAATCAGCCCCAGCATTTT,CASRASGTVSNQPQHF,-,TRBV27,TRBJ1-5,TRBD1
TGTGCCAGCAGTTCCGGACAGGGGGCGGACACCGGGGAGCTGTTTTTT,CASSSGQGADTGELFF,-,TRBV6-5,TRBJ2-2,TRBD1
TGTGCCAGCAGTCCACGACAAGGAAGCACAGATACGCAGTATTTT,CASSPRQGSTDTQYF,-,TRBV6-6,TRBJ2-3,-
TGTGCCAGCAGCTCCCCGGGGTTTGAGCAGTTCTTC,CASSSPGFEQFF,once,TRBV11-3,TRBJ2-1,-
TGTGCCAGCAGAAAGTTCACGTCAGGCTACAATGAGCAGTTCTTC,CASRKFTSGYNEQFF,-,TRBV19,TRBJ2-1,-
TGTGCCAGCAGCTTGGATGCGGGACAGGGTGACGGGGAGCTGTTTTTT,CASSLDAGQGDGELFF,-,TRBV5-6,TRBJ2-2,TRBD1
TGTGCCAGCATCCACCGAGGCGCGGATACGCAGTATTTT,CASIHRGADTQYF,-,TRBV6-5,TRBJ2-3,-
TGTGCCAGCAGTTTACAAGGGAGAGGCAATCAGCCCCAGCATTTT,CASSLQGRGNQPQHF,-,TRBV28,TRBJ1-5,-
TGTGCCAGCAGCGTAGCACAGGGGACCTACGAGCAGTACTTC,CASSVAQGTYEQYF,-,TRBV9,TRBJ2-7,TRBD1
TGTGCCAGCCAGGACAGGGGGCTGGCTGTCGGTGAAAAACTGTTTTTT,CASQDRGLAVGEKLFF,-,TRBV27,TRBJ1-4,TRBD1
TGCGCCAGCAGCTTTAGCGGGCTCGGCTACAATGAGCAGTTCTTC,CASSFSGLGYNEQFF,-,TRBV5-1,TRBJ2-1,TRBD2
TGTGCCAGCAGCTTAGTCGAATCCACTCATGGCTACACCTTC,CASSLVESTHGYTF,once,TRBV7-2,TRBJ1-2,-
TGCGCCAGCAGCTTGTGGCAGTTCTCTGGGGCCAACGTCCTGACTTTC,CASSLWQFSGANVLTF,-,TRBV5-1,TRBJ2-6,-
TGTGCCAGCAGCCAACGACAGGGCCGATCCTACGAGCAGTACTTC,CASSQRQGRSYEQYF,once,TRBV7-9,TRBJ2-7,TRBD1
TGTGCCAGCAGCCTTCTAGCTGCGGATACAGGGAATGAGCAGTTCTTC,CASSLLAADTGNEQFF,once,TRBV7-6,TRBJ2-1,-
TGTGCCAGCAGTTTCGGACTGGCGGGGAACACCATATATTTT,CASSFGLAGNTIYF,-,TRBV6-5,TRBJ1-3,-
TGTGCCAGCAGCGTGGGCGTGGGGGCCAGCACAGATACGCAGTATTTT,CASSVGVGASTDTQYF,-,TRBV9,TRBJ2-3,-
TGTGCCAGCGCTCAGGGGGTGTTTGACTATGGCTACACCTTC,CASAQGVFDYGYTF,-,TRBV7-2,TRBJ1-2,TRBD1
TGTGCCAGCTCATCGCAGGATACTTCTTACGAGCAGTACTTC,CASSSQDTSYEQYF,-,TRBV18,TRBJ2-7,-
TGCGCCAGCAGTCCTATGAAACAGGGTCAAGAGACCCAGTACTTC,CASSPMKQGQETQYF,-,TRBV23-1,TRBJ2-5,-
TGTGCCAGCAGCTTAGCGGGATACGGCAATGAGCAGTTCTTC,CASSLAGYGNEQFF,-,TRBV7-3,TRBJ2-1,-
TGTGCCAGCAGTGATGGGAGTAATGGGAACACTGAAGCTTTCTTT,CASSDGSNGNTEAFF,-,TRBV28,TRBJ1-1,-
TGTGCCAGCTCACCAGTGACAGGGTCCGACTATGGCTACACCTTC,CASSPVTGSDYGYTF,-,TRBV18,TRBJ1-2,TRBD1
TGTGCCAGTAGTTCAGGGGTAGGACTCTACAATGAGCAGTTCTTC,CASSSGVGLYNEQFF,-,TRBV19,TRBJ2-1,-
TGTGCCAGCAGCGGCGACACTCCCTACGAGCAGTACTTC,CASSGDTPYEQYF,-,TRBV9,TRBJ2-7,-